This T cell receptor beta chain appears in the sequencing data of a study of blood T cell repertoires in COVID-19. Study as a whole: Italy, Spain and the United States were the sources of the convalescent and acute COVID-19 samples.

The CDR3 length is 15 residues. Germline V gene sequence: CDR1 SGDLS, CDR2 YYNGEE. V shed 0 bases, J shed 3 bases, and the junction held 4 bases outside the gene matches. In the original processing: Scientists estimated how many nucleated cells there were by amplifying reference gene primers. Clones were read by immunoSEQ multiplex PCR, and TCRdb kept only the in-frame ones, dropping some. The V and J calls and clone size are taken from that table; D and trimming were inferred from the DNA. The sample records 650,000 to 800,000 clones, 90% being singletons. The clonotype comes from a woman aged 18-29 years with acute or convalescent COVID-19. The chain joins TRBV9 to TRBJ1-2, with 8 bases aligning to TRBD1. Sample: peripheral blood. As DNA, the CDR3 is TGTGCCAGCAGCGTAGGGACAGGGCCGGACTATGGCTACACCTTC. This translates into CASSVGTGPDYGYTF. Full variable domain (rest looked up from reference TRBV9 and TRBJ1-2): DSGVTQTPKHLITATGQRVTLRCSPRSGDLSVYWYQQSLDQGLQFLIQYYNGEERAKGNILERFSAQQFPDLHSELNLSSLELGDSALYFCASSVGTGPDYGYTFGSGTRLTVV.